The sequence of this TCR beta chain was determined in a study of T cell responses to AZD1222 COVID-19 vaccine. Only in-frame clones appear in the TCRdb table, and some are missing; sequencing was by immunoSEQ multiplex PCR. The table records roughly 150,000 clones, about 87% of them present only once. Trimming cost V 7 bases and J 1 base, with 13 bases left between them. The CDR3 consists of 14 residues. CDR1 is SGHTA, CDR2 FQGNSA, per germline. The chain has TRBV7-2 and TRBJ1-1; no clear D. The input for sequencing was peripheral blood, taken on day 0 of AZD1222 vaccination. The TCR sequence derives from an adult in good health. CDR3 loop: CASTKGRTNTEAFF. The CDR3 DNA reads TGTGCCAGCACCAAAGGTCGGACGAACACTGAAGCTTTCTTT.